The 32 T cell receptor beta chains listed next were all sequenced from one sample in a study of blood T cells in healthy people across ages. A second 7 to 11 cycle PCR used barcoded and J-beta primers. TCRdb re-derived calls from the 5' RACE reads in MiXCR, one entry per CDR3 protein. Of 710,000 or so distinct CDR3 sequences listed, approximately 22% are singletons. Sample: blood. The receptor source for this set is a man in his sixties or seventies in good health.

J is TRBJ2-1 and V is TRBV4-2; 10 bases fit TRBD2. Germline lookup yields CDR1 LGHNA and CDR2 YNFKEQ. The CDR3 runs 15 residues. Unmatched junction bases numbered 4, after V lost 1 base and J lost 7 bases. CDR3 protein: CASSQVAGGWNEQFF. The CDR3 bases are TGTGCCAGCAGCCAAGTAGCGGGGGGATGGAATGAGCAGTTCTTC.

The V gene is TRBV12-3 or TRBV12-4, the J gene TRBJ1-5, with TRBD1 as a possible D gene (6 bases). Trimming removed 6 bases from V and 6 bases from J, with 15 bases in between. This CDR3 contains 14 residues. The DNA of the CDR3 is TGTGCCAGCAGCCTTACAGGGTATCGTCAGCCCCAGCATTTT. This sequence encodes CASSLTGYRQPQHF.

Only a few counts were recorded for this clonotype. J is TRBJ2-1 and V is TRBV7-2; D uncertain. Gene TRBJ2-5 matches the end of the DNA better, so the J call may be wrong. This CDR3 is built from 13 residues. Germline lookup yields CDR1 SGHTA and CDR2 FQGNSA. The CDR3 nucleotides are TGTGCCAGCAGCACACCAGCTATCGAGACCCAGTACTTC. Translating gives CASSTPAIETQYF.

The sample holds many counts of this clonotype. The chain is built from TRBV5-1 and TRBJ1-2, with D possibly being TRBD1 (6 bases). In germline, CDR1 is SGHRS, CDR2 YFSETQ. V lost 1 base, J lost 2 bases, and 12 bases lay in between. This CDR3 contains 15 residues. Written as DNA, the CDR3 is TGCGCCAGCAGCTTGTCTCAGGGGATGAACTATGGCTACACCTTC. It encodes CASSLSQGMNYGYTF.

The CDR3 sequence is CASRGVGTEAFF. The CDR3 bases are TGTGCCAGCCGCGGGGTTGGGACTGAAGCTTTCTTT. This chain connects TRBV21-1 to TRBJ1-1. TRBV21-1 is labeled a pseudogene. The length of the CDR3 is 12 residues.

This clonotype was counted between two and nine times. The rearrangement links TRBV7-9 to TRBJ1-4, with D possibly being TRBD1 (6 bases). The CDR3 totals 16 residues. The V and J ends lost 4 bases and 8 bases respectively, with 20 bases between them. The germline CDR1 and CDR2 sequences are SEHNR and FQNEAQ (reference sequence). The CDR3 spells CASSSQKWGLQEKLFF. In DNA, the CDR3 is TGTGCCAGCAGCTCTCAAAAATGGGGGCTTCAGGAAAAACTGTTTTTT.

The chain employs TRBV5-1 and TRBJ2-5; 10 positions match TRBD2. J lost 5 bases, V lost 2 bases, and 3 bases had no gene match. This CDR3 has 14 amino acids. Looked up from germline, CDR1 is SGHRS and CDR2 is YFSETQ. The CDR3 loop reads CASSLTTSGETQYF. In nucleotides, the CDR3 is TGCGCCAGCAGCTTAACGACTAGCGGGGAGACCCAGTACTTC.

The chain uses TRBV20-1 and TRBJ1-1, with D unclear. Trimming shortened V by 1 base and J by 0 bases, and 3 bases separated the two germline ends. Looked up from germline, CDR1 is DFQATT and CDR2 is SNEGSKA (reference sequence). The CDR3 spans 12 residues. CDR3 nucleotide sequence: TGCAGTGCTAGAGGCATGAACACTGAAGCTTTCTTT. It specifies CSARGMNTEAFF.

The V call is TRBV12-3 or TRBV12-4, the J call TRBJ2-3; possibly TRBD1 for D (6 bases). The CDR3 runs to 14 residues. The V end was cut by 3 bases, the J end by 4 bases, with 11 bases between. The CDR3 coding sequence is TGTGCCAGCAGTTTCAAGGGGGAATCAGATACGCAGTATTTT. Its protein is CASSFKGESDTQYF.

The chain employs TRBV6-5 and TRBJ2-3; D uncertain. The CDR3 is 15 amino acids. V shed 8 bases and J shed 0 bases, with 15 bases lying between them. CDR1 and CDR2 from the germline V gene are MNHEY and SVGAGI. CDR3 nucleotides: TGTGCCAGCGGTTCCCAGATCACTAGCACAGATACGCAGTATTTT. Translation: CASGSQITSTDTQYF.

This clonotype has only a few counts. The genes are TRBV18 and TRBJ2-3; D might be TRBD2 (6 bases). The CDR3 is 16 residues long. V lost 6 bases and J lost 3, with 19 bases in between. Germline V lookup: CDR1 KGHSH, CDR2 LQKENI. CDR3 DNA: TGTGCCAGCTCGCAGATTGACGGGAGAGGGACAGATACGCAGTATTTT. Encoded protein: CASSQIDGRGTDTQYF.

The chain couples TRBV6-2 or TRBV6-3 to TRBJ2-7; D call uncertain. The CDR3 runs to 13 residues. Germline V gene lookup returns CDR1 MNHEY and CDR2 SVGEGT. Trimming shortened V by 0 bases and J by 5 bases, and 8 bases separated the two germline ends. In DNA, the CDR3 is TGTGCCAGCAGTTACTCGATCCCCCACGAGCAGTACGTC. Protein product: CASSYSIPHEQYV.

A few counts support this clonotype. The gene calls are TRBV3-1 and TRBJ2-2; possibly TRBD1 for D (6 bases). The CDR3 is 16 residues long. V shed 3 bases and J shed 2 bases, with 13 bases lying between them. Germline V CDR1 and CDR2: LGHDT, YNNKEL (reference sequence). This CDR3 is CASSQGTPANTGELFF. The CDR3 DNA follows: TGTGCCAGCAGCCAGGGGACACCTGCAAACACCGGGGAGCTGTTTTTT.

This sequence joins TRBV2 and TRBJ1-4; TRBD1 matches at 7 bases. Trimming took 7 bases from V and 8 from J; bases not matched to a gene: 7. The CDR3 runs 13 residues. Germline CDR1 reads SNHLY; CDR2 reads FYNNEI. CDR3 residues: CASTRDSREKLFF. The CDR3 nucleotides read TGTGCCAGCACCAGGGACAGCCGGGAAAAACTGTTTTTT.

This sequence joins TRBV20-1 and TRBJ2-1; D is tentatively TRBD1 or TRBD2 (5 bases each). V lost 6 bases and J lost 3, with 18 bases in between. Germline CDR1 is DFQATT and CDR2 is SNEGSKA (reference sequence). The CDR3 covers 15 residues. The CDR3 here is CSAGDPGTVYNEQFF. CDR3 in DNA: TGCAGTGCAGGGGACCCTGGGACCGTCTACAATGAGCAGTTCTTC.

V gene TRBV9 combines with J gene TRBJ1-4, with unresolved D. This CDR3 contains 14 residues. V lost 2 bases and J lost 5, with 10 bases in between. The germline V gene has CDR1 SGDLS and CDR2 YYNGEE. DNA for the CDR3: TGTGCCAGCAGCGTGGGATTCGGGAATGAAAAACTGTTTTTT. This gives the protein CASSVGFGNEKLFF.

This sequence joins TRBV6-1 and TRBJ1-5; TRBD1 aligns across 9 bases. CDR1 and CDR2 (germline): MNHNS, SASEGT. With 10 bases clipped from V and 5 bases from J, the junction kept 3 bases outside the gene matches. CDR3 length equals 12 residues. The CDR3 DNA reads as TGTGCCATAACAGGGGGCGATCAGCCCCAGCATTTT. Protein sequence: CAITGGDQPQHF.

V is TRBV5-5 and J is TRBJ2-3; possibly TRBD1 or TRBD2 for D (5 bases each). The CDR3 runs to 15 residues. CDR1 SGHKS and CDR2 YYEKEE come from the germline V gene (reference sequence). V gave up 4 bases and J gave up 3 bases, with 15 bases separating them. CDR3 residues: CASSLGTATTDTQYF. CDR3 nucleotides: TGTGCCAGCAGCCTAGGGACGGCTACGACAGATACGCAGTATTTT.

CDR3 residues: CASSSYRGREQYV. DNA of the CDR3: TGTGCCAGCAGCTCGTACAGGGGGCGCGAGCAGTACGTC. The chain carries TRBV11-2 and TRBJ2-1; 9 bases are shared with TRBD1. The J call may be mistaken, given a closer DNA end match to TRBJ2-7. The length of the CDR3 is 13 residues. Germline values: CDR1 SGHAT, CDR2 FQNNGV.

CDR3 in DNA: TGTGCCACCAGCAGAGACCCCTACAATGAGCAGTTCTTC. Translated, it gives CATSRDPYNEQFF. The chain is built from TRBV15 and TRBJ2-1, with D hard to call. The CDR3 extends over 13 amino acids. Trimming took off 0 bases at V and 2 bases at J, with 2 bases between the two ends. CDR1 is LNHNV and CDR2 is YYDKDF in the germline V gene (reference sequence).

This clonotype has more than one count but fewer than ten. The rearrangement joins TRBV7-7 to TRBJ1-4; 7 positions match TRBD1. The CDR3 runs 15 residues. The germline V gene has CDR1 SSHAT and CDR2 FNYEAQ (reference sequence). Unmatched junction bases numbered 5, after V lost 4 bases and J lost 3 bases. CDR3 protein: CASSSGQAANEKLFF. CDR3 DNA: TGTGCCAGCAGCTCCGGACAGGCCGCTAATGAAAAACTGTTTTTT.

The CDR3 sequence is CASIWSPGQGTGELFF. As DNA, the CDR3 is TGCGCCAGCATCTGGTCACCGGGACAGGGAACCGGGGAGCTGTTTTTT. V gene TRBV5-1 combines with J gene TRBJ2-2, with TRBD1 identical over 9 bases. V was clipped by 6 bases and J by 5 bases; unmatched bases: 11. The CDR3 contains 16 residues. Germline lookup yields CDR1 SGHRS and CDR2 YFSETQ.

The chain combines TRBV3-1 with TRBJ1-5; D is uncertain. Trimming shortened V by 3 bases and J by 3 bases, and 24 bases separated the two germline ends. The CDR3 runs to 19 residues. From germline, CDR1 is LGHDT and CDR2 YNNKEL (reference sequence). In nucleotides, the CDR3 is TGTGCCAGCAGCCACCAGCCGTTGGGTTTAGGGTCTAACAATCAGCCCCAGCATTTT. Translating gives CASSHQPLGLGSNNQPQHF.

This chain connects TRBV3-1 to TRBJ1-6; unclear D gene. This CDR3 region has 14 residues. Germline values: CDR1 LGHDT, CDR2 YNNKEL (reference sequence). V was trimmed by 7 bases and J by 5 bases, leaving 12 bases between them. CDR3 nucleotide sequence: TGTGCCAGCAACCATGGTATGGATAATTCACCCCTCCACTTT. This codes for CASNHGMDNSPLHF.

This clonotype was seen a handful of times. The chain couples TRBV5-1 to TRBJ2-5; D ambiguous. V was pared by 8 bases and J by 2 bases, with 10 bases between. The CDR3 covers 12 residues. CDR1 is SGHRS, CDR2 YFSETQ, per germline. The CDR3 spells CASQVAQETQYF. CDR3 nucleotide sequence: TGCGCCAGTCAGGTCGCTCAAGAGACCCAGTACTTC.

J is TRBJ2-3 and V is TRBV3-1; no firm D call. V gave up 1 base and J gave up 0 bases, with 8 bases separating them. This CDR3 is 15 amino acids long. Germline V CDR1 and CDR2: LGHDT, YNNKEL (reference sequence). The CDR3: CASSQAGWSTDTQYF. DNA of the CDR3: TGTGCCAGCAGCCAAGCGGGCTGGAGCACAGATACGCAGTATTTT.

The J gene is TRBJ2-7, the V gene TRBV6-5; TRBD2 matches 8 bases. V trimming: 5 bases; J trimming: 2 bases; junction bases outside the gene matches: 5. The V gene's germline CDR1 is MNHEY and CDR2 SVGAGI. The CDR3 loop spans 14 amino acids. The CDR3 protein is CASSISGGPYEQYF. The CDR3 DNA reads TGTGCCAGCAGTATTTCGGGGGGGCCCTACGAGCAGTACTTC.

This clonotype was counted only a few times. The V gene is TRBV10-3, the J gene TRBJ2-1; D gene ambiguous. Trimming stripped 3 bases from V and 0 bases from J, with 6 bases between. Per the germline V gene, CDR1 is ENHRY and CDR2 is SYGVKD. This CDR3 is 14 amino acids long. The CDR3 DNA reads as TGTGCCATCAGTGAAGGTTACTCCTACAATGAGCAGTTCTTC. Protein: CAISEGYSYNEQFF.

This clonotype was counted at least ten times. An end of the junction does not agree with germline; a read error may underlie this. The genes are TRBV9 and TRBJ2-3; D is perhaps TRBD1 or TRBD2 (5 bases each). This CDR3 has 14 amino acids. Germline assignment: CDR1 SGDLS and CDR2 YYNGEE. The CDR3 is CASSVGNSPTGAIF. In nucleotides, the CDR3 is TGTGCCAGCAGCGTCGGCAATTCACCAACCGGGGCCATCTTT.

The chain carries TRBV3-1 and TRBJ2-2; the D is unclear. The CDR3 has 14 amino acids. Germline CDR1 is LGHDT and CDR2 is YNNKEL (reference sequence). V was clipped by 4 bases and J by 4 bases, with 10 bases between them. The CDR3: CASSLPSATGELFF. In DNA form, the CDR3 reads TGTGCCAGCAGCCTACCCTCGGCCACCGGGGAGCTGTTTTTT.

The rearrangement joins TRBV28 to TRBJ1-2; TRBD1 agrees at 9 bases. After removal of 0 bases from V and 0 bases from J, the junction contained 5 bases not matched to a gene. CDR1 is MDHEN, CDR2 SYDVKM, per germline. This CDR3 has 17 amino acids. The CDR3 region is CASSLWIGTGTNYGYTF. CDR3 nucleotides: TGTGCCAGCAGTTTATGGATTGGGACAGGGACTAACTATGGCTACACCTTC.

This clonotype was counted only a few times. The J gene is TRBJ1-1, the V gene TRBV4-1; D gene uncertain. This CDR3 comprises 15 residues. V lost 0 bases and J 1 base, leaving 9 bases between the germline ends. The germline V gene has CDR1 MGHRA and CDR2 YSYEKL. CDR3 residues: CASSQDGQANTEAFF. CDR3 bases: TGCGCCAGCAGCCAAGATGGGCAGGCGAACACTGAAGCTTTCTTT.